This T cell receptor beta chain was found in a study of blood T cell repertoires in COVID-19. Germline CDR1 reads MNHNS; CDR2 reads SASEGT. This CDR3 has 16 residues. The V segment lost 5 bases and the J segment 1 base; nucleotides outside the gene matches: 3. Only in-frame clones appear in the TCRdb table, and some are missing; sequencing was by immunoSEQ multiplex PCR. This table has under 55,000 clones, around four fifths appearing once. The sequencing sample was made of peripheral blood. This sequence originates from a human donor in a cohort sampled during active COVID-19. This chain connects TRBV6-1 to TRBJ2-3; 13 nucleotides agree with TRBD2. Here the CDR3 DNA reads TGTGCCAGCAGTAAAGGACTAGCGGGGGGCACAGATACGCAGTATTTT. This sequence encodes CASSKGLAGGTDTQYF.